This T cell receptor beta chain was profiled in a study of CD8+ T cells in alopecia areata (dated by TCRdb to 2016 to 2019). About the investigation overall: Treated patients were enrolled in an open-label pilot trial of oral tofacitinib, 5 to 10 mg twice daily, for moderate-to-severe alopecia areata. Tofacitinib was administered for 6 to 18 months, and 6 months of follow-up off drug were then conducted to assess delayed response and recurrence. Disease severity in treated patients was measured with the SALT score, which quantifies the percentage of affected scalp surface area. High-throughput TCRbeta sequencing was used to examine T cell clonal expansion in alopecia areata in both the C3H/HeJ mouse model and human patients. In humans, TCRbeta sequencing was performed on scalp tissue and on sorted CD4+ and CD8+ peripheral blood T cells from healthy controls and from patients with patchy or totalis/universalis alopecia areata. Tofacitinib-treated patients had biopsies at baseline and at 4 and 24 weeks of treatment, with a later scalp biopsy in several patients. Scalp clonality was compared among normal scalp (n=4), patchy alopecia areata scalp (n=8), and alopecia totalis/universalis scalp (n=8). The RNA source kit depended on sample type: the PAXgene miRNA kit for fixed scalp, the miRNeasy kit for PBMCs, and the RNeasy kit for mouse skin. immunoSEQ multiplex PCR using 35 Vbeta forward primers and 13 Jbeta reverse primers was used to amplify TCRbeta CDR3 regions. The full study reports these points: TCR sequences shared between patients were less clear than in mice, possibly partly because of HLA diversity in the patient population. Tofacitinib significantly lowered scalp clonality and the number of expanded CD8+ clones among the top 100 scalp clones. Resident alphabeta T cells in normal human skin are also sequenced, complicating scalp TCR repertoire analysis, unlike mouse skin dominated by gammadelta T cells. Because the treated cohort was small and had only one nonresponder, larger studies are needed to examine links between baseline CD8+ expansion and response. Compared with normal scalp, lesional scalp, particularly in alopecia totalis/universalis, had higher clonality and more expanded CD8+ clones, which suggests antigenic drive. Many expanded lesional clones persisted in scalp and blood during tofacitinib treatment, which may partly explain relapse after stopping treatment.

The library was obtained by the immunoSEQ multiplex PCR assay. For TCR sequencing, RNA was extracted from every sample and reverse transcribed into cDNA to serve as template. SuperScript III was used to make first-strand cDNA, primed with a 2:1 mix of oligo-dT and random hexamers. A synthetic immune receptor repertoire was used to assess amplification bias, and residual bias was removed computationally. As for the original processing: Raw reads were preprocessed to remove errors, and CDR3 was defined according to IMGT conventions as the region from the conserved cysteine to phenylalanine. Clonality was computed as 1 minus the Shannon entropy, with the entropy normalized by log2 of the number of productive unique TCRs. Whether scalp clones were CD4 or CD8 was inferred by matching scalp TCRbeta sequences against CD4 and CD8 repertoires sorted from blood. Drawn from immuneACCESS, this table holds only the in-frame rearrangements with V and J called that TCRdb kept. Clones are partly lost; checked studies trace under half to an unresolved V gene and leave the rest unexplained. The V and J calls and clone size come from that table; D and trimming were worked out from the DNA. Recorded for this sample are 180,000 or so clones; approximately 51% of them occurred a single time. Of the sample, over 9.5% falls within the top ten clones.

With regard to this clone: Its antigen is unknown. There are no base qualities to consult, and no much larger clone falls within one base.

V loses 1 base, J loses 0 bases, and the germline ends lie 9 bases apart. The CDR3 covers 15 residues, taking in both the cysteine and the phenylalanine. The entry retains the CDR3 DNA only, 45 bases that are in frame from base 1. For CDR1 and CDR2, the germline V gene lists SNHLY and FYNNEI. This specimen's treatment or condition label, per the study, means: oral pan-JAK inhibitor, 5-10 mg twice daily. Lesional scalp punch biopsies and peripheral blood were obtained from alopecia areata patients. After PBMCs were isolated by density centrifugation and stained for CD3, CD4 and CD8, a FACSAria was used to sort CD4+ and CD8+ T cells.

This clonotype was sampled from a human donor with alopecia areata. The chain joins TRBV2 to TRBJ1-1, with the D gene uncertain. The sample was CD8+ T cells sorted from blood, taken around week 54, from a patient treated with tofacitinib. The base sequence is TGTGCCAGCAGTGAAGTGTTATCCATGAACACTGAAGCTTTCTTT. This encodes CASSEVLSMNTEAFF. The full variable domain, completed from the reference TRBV2 and TRBJ1-1 proteins outside the CDR3, reads EPEVTQTPSHQVTQMGQEVILRCVPISNHLYFYWYRQILGQKVEFLVSFYNNEISEKSEIFDDQFSVERPDGSNFTLKIRSTKLEDSAMYFCASSEVLSMNTEAFFGQGTRLTVV.